This is a list of T cell receptor beta chains from one sample in a study of T cell repertoires in cytomegalovirus infection. A single record per CDR3 protein comes from TCRdb applying MiXCR to the reads. The sample consists of around 300,000 distinct CDR3 sequences, 9.5% of them appearing once. The sequenced sample was PBMCs. These receptors were taken from a human donor in good health (CMV status not recorded). Some clones in this sample may be carry-over from other donors' samples. Both conserved end residues are part of each CDR3. The D gene is left open where the match is weak. Size tells how often a clone was seen (once, few, many) or the class of an expanded clone, and some rows leave it out.

TRBJ2-7 | - | TRBV28 | 15 | - | TGTGCCAGCAGTTGGGGGGACACGCGCTCCTACGAGCAGTACTTC | CASSWGDTRSYEQYF
TRBJ2-3 | - | TRBV11-3 | 16 | - | TGTGCCAGCAGCCCCCGCCCCCCTAGTAGCACAGATACGCAGTATTTT | CASSPRPPSSTDTQYF
TRBJ2-5 | many | TRBV7-2 | 14 | TRBD1 | TGTGCCAGCAGCTTTGACAGGGGAAAAGAGACCCAGTACTTC | CASSFDRGKETQYF
TRBJ2-7 | many | TRBV7-2 | 15 | TRBD2 | TGTGCCAGCAGCCGCTCGCGGGGGGGCGCGAACGAGCAGTACTTC | CASSRSRGGANEQYF
TRBJ2-3 | many | TRBV7-2 | 17 | - | TGTGCCAGCAGCTTAGGCCCCGCGGGGGCGAGCACAGATACGCAGTATTTT | CASSLGPAGASTDTQYF
TRBJ1-3 | many | TRBV12-3/TRBV12-4 | 15 | - | TGTGCCAGCAGTTTCTATATAGAGGGTGGAAACACCATATATTTT | CASSFYIEGGNTIYF
TRBJ1-2 | many | TRBV19 | 17 | - | TGTGCCAGTAGTAAACGGACAGATTCATTGACCAACTATGGCTACACCTTC | CASSKRTDSLTNYGYTF
TRBJ1-4 | - | TRBV7-2 | 15 | TRBD1 | TGTGCCAGCAGCTTAGTGGACAGGTCTAATGAAAAACTGTTTTTT | CASSLVDRSNEKLFF
TRBJ2-2 | many | TRBV20-1 | 14 | - | TGCAGTGCTCACCGTTGGGGGGACACCGGGGAGCTGTTTTTT | CSAHRWGDTGELFF
TRBJ2-3 | - | TRBV9 | 16 | TRBD2 | TGTGCCAGCAGCGTAGCTGGGGGACTAGCCTTGGATACGCAGTATTTT | CASSVAGGLALDTQYF
TRBJ2-2 | few | TRBV5-4 | 15 | - | TGTGCCAGCAGCTTTCGGGGGAGAGAGACCGGGGAGCTGTTTTTT | CASSFRGRETGELFF
TRBJ2-1 | - | TRBV20-1 | 14 | TRBD1 | TGCAGTGCTAACTCTATGACAGGGGATAATGAGCAGTTCTTC | CSANSMTGDNEQFF
TRBJ2-7 | few | TRBV12-3/TRBV12-4 | 12 | - | TGTGCCAGCAGGCTCGAGGCCCACGAGCAGTACTTC | CASRLEAHEQYF
TRBJ1-6 | - | TRBV7-3 | 15 | TRBD1 | TGTGCCAGCAGCTCCGGACAGGGGGCGAATTCACCCCTCCACTTT | CASSSGQGANSPLHF
TRBJ1-4 | many | TRBV12-3/TRBV12-4 | 14 | TRBD1 | TGTGCCAGCAGTTTAAAGCCAGGGGGCGGAAAACTGTTTTTT | CASSLKPGGGKLFF
TRBJ2-1 | - | TRBV20-1 | 16 | TRBD2 | TGCAGTGCTAGAGGAGGACTAGCGGGGACCTACAATGAGCAGTTCTTC | CSARGGLAGTYNEQFF
TRBJ2-3 | few | TRBV18 | 15 | - | TGTGCCAGCTCACACGATGCGGGGAGCACAGATACGCAGTATTTT | CASSHDAGSTDTQYF
TRBJ2-7 | many | TRBV28 | 11 | - | TGTGCCAGCAGTTCCTCGCACGAGCAGTACTTC | CASSSSHEQYF
TRBJ2-2 | - | TRBV18 | 13 | - | TGTGCCAGCTCACCAACAGAGGCCGGGGAGCTGTTTTTT | CASSPTEAGELFF
TRBJ2-1 | many | TRBV7-2 | 15 | TRBD2 | TGTGCCAGCAGCACCGGACTAGCGGGAGGGCAGCCGCAGTTCTTC | CASSTGLAGGQPQFF
TRBJ2-1 | few | TRBV6-2/TRBV6-3 | 16 | - | TGTGCCAGCAGTCCCCCGGGTAGTGGAAGCTACAATGAGCAGTTCTTC | CASSPPGSGSYNEQFF
TRBJ1-1 | - | TRBV7-8 | 16 | - | TGTGCCAGCAGCTTACAACCCCCCAGGGGAGGAACTGAAGCTTTCTTT | CASSLQPPRGGTEAFF
TRBJ1-1 | - | TRBV6-2/TRBV6-3 | 11 | - | TGTGCCAGCAGTGGATTCACTGAAGCTTTCTTT | CASSGFTEAFF
TRBJ1-4 | few | TRBV7-4 | 13 | - | TGTGCCAGCAGCTTAGGGGAGGGGCTGGAACTGTTTTTT | CASSLGEGLELFF
TRBJ2-1 | few | TRBV7-2 | 17 | TRBD2 | TGTGCCAGCAGCTCTGGGGGGGGTTCAGCGCTTCGCAATGAGCAGTTCTTC | CASSSGGGSALRNEQFF
TRBJ2-1 | - | TRBV10-3 | 14 | - | TGTGCCATCAGTGGACAGGAATCCTACAATGAGCAGTTCTTC | CAISGQESYNEQFF
TRBJ1-5 | many | TRBV12-3/TRBV12-4 | 15 | TRBD1 | TGTGCCAGCAGCCGTAAGGGGACAGATAACCAGCCCCAGCATTTT | CASSRKGTDNQPQHF
TRBJ1-1 | many | TRBV10-3 | 17 | TRBD1 | TGTGCCATAAGCATTCTCGGACAGGGGAGTTCCGGCACTGAAGCTTTCTTT | CAISILGQGSSGTEAFF
TRBJ1-6 | few | TRBV4-2 | 18 | - | TGTGCCAGCAGCCAAGGGAGACAGGAATTTATGCGTACTTCACCCCTCCACTTT | CASSQGRQEFMRTSPLHF
TRBJ2-1 | - | TRBV5-6 | 13 | - | TGTGCCAGCAACCGTCCAGACGGTAATGAGCAGTTCTTC | CASNRPDGNEQFF
TRBJ2-1 | - | TRBV6-2/TRBV6-3 | 15 | TRBD1 | TGTGCCAGCAGTTCGGACAGGGGGGGCTACAATGAGCAGTTCTTC | CASSSDRGGYNEQFF
TRBJ2-1 | few | TRBV28 | 13 | - | TGTGCCAGCAGTTTCACGGGAAGGGATGAGCAGTTCTTC | CASSFTGRDEQFF
TRBJ1-5 | few | TRBV6-2/TRBV6-3 | 15 | TRBD1 | TGTGCCAGCAGTTCCCAGACAGGGAGCAATCAGCCCCAGCATTTT | CASSSQTGSNQPQHF
TRBJ2-3 | many | TRBV7-2 | 16 | TRBD2 | TGTGCCAGCAGCCCGGGACTAGGTGTAGGCTCAGATACGCAGTATTTT | CASSPGLGVGSDTQYF
TRBJ2-5 | few | TRBV20-1 | 17 | - | TGTAGTGCTAGAGAAATGGGGACCCCCTTTGGCCAAGAGACCCAGTACTTC | CSAREMGTPFGQETQYF
TRBJ2-5 | - | TRBV7-2 | 17 | TRBD2 | TGTGCCAGCAGCTGGGGACTAGCGGGTACGCGGATGTCGACCCAGTACTTC | CASSWGLAGTRMSTQYF
TRBJ1-5 | - | TRBV6-5 | 17 | - | TGTGCCAGCAGCTCTTTGAGGGGAATAAAAAGCAATCAGCCCCAGCATTTT | CASSSLRGIKSNQPQHF
TRBJ1-2 | few | TRBV7-9 | 11 | - | TGTGCCAGCAGCTCTTGGGAAGGCTACACCTTC | CASSSWEGYTF
TRBJ1-3 | - | TRBV7-9 | 19 | TRBD1 | TGTGCCAGCAGCTTATTCGACCAGGGGGCGAAATCCTCTGGAAACACCATATATTTT | CASSLFDQGAKSSGNTIYF
TRBJ2-5 | many | TRBV20-1 | 14 | - | TGCAGTGCTAGAGATATAGGCCCACGGGAGACCCAGTACTTC | CSARDIGPRETQYF
TRBJ2-1 | few | TRBV5-6 | 13 | - | TGTGCCAGCAGCTTGTTGGGTTACAATGAGCAGTTCTTC | CASSLLGYNEQFF
TRBJ1-1 | - | TRBV25-1 | 13 | - | TGTGCCAGCAGTGATAAGGGTTGGGCTGAAGCTTTCTTT | CASSDKGWAEAFF
TRBJ1-2 | few | TRBV7-3 | 11 | - | TGTGCCAGCAGCTTCACGGATGGCTACACCTTC | CASSFTDGYTF
TRBJ2-7 | few | TRBV28 | 14 | TRBD2 | TGTGCCAGCAGTACCCTAGCGGGAACCTACGAGCAGTACTTC | CASSTLAGTYEQYF
TRBJ2-7 | few | TRBV7-2 | 14 | TRBD2 | TGTGCCAGCAGCCTACTAAGCGGGATCTACGAGCAGTACTTC | CASSLLSGIYEQYF
TRBJ2-1 | few | TRBV5-6 | 15 | TRBD2 | TGTGCCAGCAGCTTGTTAGGACTAGCCACCGATGAGCAGTTCTTC | CASSLLGLATDEQFF
TRBJ2-1 | - | TRBV7-2 | 16 | - | TGTGCCAGCACCCGGGCCAGCGGTAGCTCCTACAATGAGCAGTTCTTC | CASTRASGSSYNEQFF
TRBJ1-1 | few | TRBV7-2 | 16 | TRBD1 | TGTGCCAGCAGTCCACAGGGGGCTTTATTATACACTGAAGCTTTCTTT | CASSPQGALLYTEAFF
TRBJ2-3 | few | TRBV6-6 | 16 | - | TGTGCCAGCAGTTACTCGAGGGAGTTACCCACAGATACGCAGTATTTT | CASSYSRELPTDTQYF
TRBJ2-2 | many | TRBV7-2 | 20 | - | TGTGCCAGCAGCCCCCCGGCGACTAGAATCCGGACTCCGAACACCGGGGAGCTGTTTTTT | CASSPPATRIRTPNTGELFF
TRBJ2-7 | - | TRBV7-2 | 12 | - | TGTGCCAGCGGCCAAGTCCCCTACGAGCAGTACTTC | CASGQVPYEQYF
TRBJ2-2 | - | TRBV19 | 14 | - | TGTGCCAGTGCAACAGTACATTACACCGGGGAGCTGTTTTTT | CASATVHYTGELFF
TRBJ2-7 | few | TRBV18 | 16 | - | TGTGCCAGCTCACCCTTTTTCGAAGGGGATGGCAGCGAGCAGTACTTC | CASSPFFEGDGSEQYF
TRBJ1-2 | - | TRBV20-1 | 16 | - | TGCAGTGCTACTCTAGCCCACAGGGTGGTAGGAGGAGGCTACACCTTC | CSATLAHRVVGGGYTF
TRBJ1-1 | few | TRBV4-2 | 14 | - | TGTGCCAGCAGCCAAGAGGGACTAAACACTGAAGCTTTCTTT | CASSQEGLNTEAFF
TRBJ1-1 | - | TRBV19 | 15 | TRBD1 | TGTGCCAGTATCCAAAGGGGACAGCAGAACACTGAAGCTTTCTTT | CASIQRGQQNTEAFF
TRBJ1-5 | - | TRBV7-4 | 15 | - | TGTGCCAGCAGCTTAACAGACCCAAGCAATCAGCCCCAGCATTTT | CASSLTDPSNQPQHF
TRBJ1-1 | many | TRBV4-3 | 16 | - | TGCGCCAGCAGCCAAGGTGCCCAGGGGATGAACACTGAAGCTTTCTTT | CASSQGAQGMNTEAFF
TRBJ2-1 | few | TRBV19 | 13 | TRBD1 | TGTGCCAGTAGTATGACAGGGATGGGTGAGCAGTTCTTC | CASSMTGMGEQFF